The 31 T cell receptor beta chains listed next were all sequenced from one sample in a study of response to subunit inactivated influenza vaccine. TCRdb itself ran the RT-PCR reads through MiXCR, one entry per CDR3 protein. Here the sample spans 400,000 to 550,000 distinct CDR3 sequences, roughly 27% being singletons. The specimen was CD4+ T cells sorted from PBMCs, collected approximately 5 days after vaccination. The receptors stem from a man aged 45-65 years who received an inactivated influenza vaccine.

V usage is TRBV7-9 and J usage is TRBJ2-7; 12 nucleotides align to TRBD1. CDR3 size: 14 residues. Germline CDR1 reads SEHNR; CDR2 reads FQNEAQ (reference sequence). Trimming at V came to 5 bases and at J to 6 bases, leaving 5 bases not matched to a gene. The CDR3: CASSRGQGAFEQYF. CDR3 nucleotide sequence: TGTGCCAGCAGCCGGGGACAGGGGGCCTTCGAGCAGTACTTC.

This clonotype was observed a handful of times. CDR3: CSALAGEMDTQYF. The CDR3 DNA sequence: TGCAGTGCATTAGCGGGGGAAATGGATACGCAGTATTTT. This chain joins TRBV20-1 and TRBJ2-3; 9 positions agree with TRBD2. The CDR3 spans 13 residues. V was pared by 6 bases and J by 6 bases, with 7 bases of the junction left unmatched. Germline V gene data show CDR1 as DFQATT and CDR2 as SNEGSKA (reference sequence).

The chain recombines TRBV29-1 with TRBJ2-3; 9 positions match TRBD2. The CDR3 runs to 14 residues. The V segment lost 7 bases and the J segment 1 base; nucleotides outside the gene matches: 6. Germline V gives CDR1 SQVTM, CDR2 ANQGSEA. This CDR3 reads CSALTSGRTDTQYF. CDR3 in DNA: TGCAGCGCCCTGACTAGCGGTCGCACAGATACGCAGTATTTT.

The gene calls are TRBV5-1 and TRBJ1-4; 8 positions agree with TRBD1. The CDR3 loop spans 14 amino acids. The germline V gene encodes CDR1 SGHRS and CDR2 YFSETQ. The V gene end was trimmed by 8 bases and the J gene end by 12 bases; junction bases not matched to a gene: 15. The CDR3 spells CASTQGARDAELFF. CDR3 bases: TGCGCCAGTACTCAGGGGGCGCGGGATGCGGAACTGTTTTTT.

This chain joins TRBV11-2 and TRBJ2-5; 15 bases align to TRBD2. Germline V CDR1 and CDR2: SGHAT, FQNNGV. The CDR3 spans 17 residues. J was trimmed by 4 bases and V by 5 bases; bases with no gene match: 8. CDR3 residues: CASSREQGLAGGETQYF. CDR3 in DNA: TGTGCCAGCAGCCGCGAACAGGGACTAGCGGGAGGAGAGACCCAGTACTTC.

This clonotype was counted only a few times. The chain couples TRBV7-3 to TRBJ2-1; maybe TRBD1 (6 bases). Germline V gene data show CDR1 as SGHTA and CDR2 as FQGTGA. The CDR3 sequence is 15 residues long. The V and J ends lost 5 bases and 0 bases respectively, with 11 bases between them. Here the CDR3 reads CASSAQQGSYNEQFF. Here the CDR3 DNA reads TGTGCCAGCAGCGCGCAACAGGGCTCCTACAATGAGCAGTTCTTC.

The J gene is TRBJ2-7, the V gene TRBV20-1; 7 bases align to TRBD2. In germline, CDR1 is DFQATT, CDR2 SNEGSKA (reference sequence). The CDR3 has 12 residues. The trim removed 7 bases at V and 4 bases at J, leaving 7 bases unmatched. The CDR3 nucleotides read TGCAGTGTGGGGGGGGAGGGATACGAGCAGTACTTC. Translating it yields CSVGGEGYEQYF.

The genes are TRBV5-5 and TRBJ1-2; TRBD1 aligns across 9 bases. This CDR3 is 13 amino acids long. V was pared by 4 bases and J by 4 bases, with 2 bases of the junction left unmatched. Germline V gives CDR1 SGHKS, CDR2 YYEKEE (reference sequence). CDR3 coding DNA: TGTGCCAGCAGCCAACAGGGGGCCTATGGCTACACCTTC. Encoded protein: CASSQQGAYGYTF. The full variable domain, in which reference TRBV5-5 and TRBJ1-2 provide the parts outside the CDR3, is DAGVTQSPTHLIKTRGQQVTLRCSPISGHKSVSWYQQVLGQGPQFIFQYYEKEERGRGNFPDRFSARQFPNYSSELNVNALLLGDSALYLCASSQQGAYGYTFGSGTRLTVV.

The V and J genes are TRBV7-2 and TRBJ2-7; D tentatively reads TRBD1 or TRBD2 (7 bases each). The germline V gene encodes CDR1 SGHTA and CDR2 FQGNSA. The ends were cut back, 0 bases at V and 2 bases at J, with 11 bases in the middle. There are 15 residues in the CDR3. The CDR3 is CASSLAQGGPYEQYF. Written as DNA, the CDR3 is TGTGCCAGCAGCTTAGCGCAGGGGGGGCCCTACGAGCAGTACTTC.

The chain combines TRBV12-3 or TRBV12-4 with TRBJ2-7, with D maybe TRBD1 (6 bases). The CDR3 covers 13 residues. V gave up 8 bases and J gave up 3 bases, with 14 bases separating them. DNA for the CDR3: TGTGCCAGCTCACTGGGACACATCTACGAGCAGTACTTC. It codes for CASSLGHIYEQYF.

The chain carries TRBV7-2 and TRBJ2-1, with 7 bases that match TRBD2. CDR1 SGHTA and CDR2 FQGNSA come from the germline V gene. V lost 0 bases and J lost 7; bases outside the gene matches: 6. The CDR3 extends over 15 amino acids. The CDR3 here is CASSLAGGSVNEQFF. The CDR3 region has the DNA TGTGCCAGCAGCTTAGCGGGGGGGAGTGTAAATGAGCAGTTCTTC. Full variable domain (remainder filled in from reference TRBV7-2 and TRBJ2-1): GAGVSQSPSNKVTEKGKDVELRCDPISGHTALYWYRQSLGQGLEFLIYFQGNSAPDKSGLPSDRFSAERTGGSVSTLTIQRTQQEDSAVYLCASSLAGGSVNEQFFGPGTRLTVL.

The chain has TRBV5-1 and TRBJ2-1, with 9 nucleotides matching TRBD1. Germline values: CDR1 SGHRS, CDR2 YFSETQ. The length of the CDR3 is 16 residues. After removal of 0 bases from V and 7 bases from J, the junction contained 8 bases not matched to a gene. The CDR3, as DNA: TGCGCCAGCAGCTTGGTCCAGGGACAGGGTGGTAATGAGCAGTTCTTC. Translation gives CASSLVQGQGGNEQFF.

In this sample, this clonotype turned up a few times. V and J are TRBV5-1 and TRBJ1-4; TRBD1 matches 8 bases. CDR3 length: 14 amino acids. V dropped 5 bases and J dropped 7; count of bases not matched to a gene: 7. Germline CDR1 reads SGHRS; CDR2 reads YFSETQ. CDR3 protein: CASSWTGLGEKLFF. The DNA of the CDR3 is TGCGCCAGCAGTTGGACAGGGCTGGGTGAAAAACTGTTTTTT. The full variable domain, rest sourced from reference TRBV5-1 and TRBJ1-4, is KAGVTQTPRYLIKTRGQQVTLSCSPISGHRSVSWYQQTPGQGLQFLFEYFSETQRNKGNFPGRFSGRQFSNSRSEMNVSTLELGDSALYLCASSWTGLGEKLFFGSGTQLSVL.

This clonotype has more than one count but fewer than ten. The J gene is TRBJ2-1, the V gene TRBV12-3 or TRBV12-4; TRBD1 aligns across 9 bases. The CDR3 runs 15 residues. With 8 bases clipped from V and 9 bases from J, the junction kept 14 bases outside the gene matches. The CDR3 coding sequence is TGTGCCAGCGGGTTACCGGGACAGGGACGAATTGAGCAGTTCTTC. This gives the protein CASGLPGQGRIEQFF.

This clonotype was seen many times. The genes are TRBV5-1 and TRBJ2-5; D is possibly TRBD2 (5 bases). The V end lost 5 bases, the J end lost 3 bases, and 8 bases lay between the germline ends. There are 12 residues in the CDR3. Germline values: CDR1 SGHRS, CDR2 YFSETQ. CDR3: CASRVGEETQYF. The CDR3 DNA reads as TGCGCCAGCAGAGTCGGGGAAGAGACCCAGTACTTC.

This clonotype showed up just a few times. The chain couples TRBV6-2 or TRBV6-3 to TRBJ2-1, with a tentative D call TRBD1 (5 bases). Germline CDR1 and CDR2: MNHEY and SVGEGT. The CDR3 has 19 residues. V was pared by 2 bases and J by 0 bases, with 20 bases between. CDR3 nucleotide sequence: TGTGCCAGCAGTTACGTCCTCGGCAGGGCCCAGAGCTCCTACAATGAGCAGTTCTTC. Translation gives CASSYVLGRAQSSYNEQFF.

The chain carries TRBV12-3 or TRBV12-4 and TRBJ1-2, with D possibly matching TRBD1 (5 bases). V gave up 2 bases and J gave up 0 bases, with 7 bases separating them. The CDR3 is 14 amino acids. The CDR3 protein is CASSLSGPNYGYTF. The DNA for the CDR3 is TGTGCCAGCAGTTTATCAGGGCCTAACTATGGCTACACCTTC.

This clonotype was observed a handful of times. The chain uses TRBV5-5 and TRBJ2-3, with D unresolved. V was pared by 9 bases and J by 1 base, with 12 bases between. Germline V CDR1 and CDR2: SGHKS, YYEKEE (reference sequence). CDR3 length: 13 residues. The CDR3: CATQRGGTDTQYF. CDR3 sequence (DNA): TGTGCCACGCAACGTGGGGGCACAGATACGCAGTATTTT.

CDR3 amino acids: CSASKLAGDTQYF. CDR3 DNA: TGCAGTGCTAGTAAACTAGCGGGAGATACGCAGTATTTT. The chain links TRBV20-1 to TRBJ2-3; 9 bases fit TRBD2. With 3 bases clipped from V and 5 bases from J, the junction kept 3 bases outside the gene matches. CDR1 is DFQATT and CDR2 is SNEGSKA in the germline V gene (reference sequence). This CDR3 is built from 13 residues.

J is TRBJ1-2 and V is TRBV10-3, with D perhaps matching TRBD1 (5 bases). The V gene lost 6 bases and the J gene lost 4 bases, with 9 bases spanning the gap. The CDR3 sequence is 12 residues long. Germline V gives CDR1 ENHRY, CDR2 SYGVKD. This CDR3 is CAIRTAIYGYTF. The CDR3 DNA reads as TGTGCCATCAGGACAGCTATCTATGGCTACACCTTC.

This chain joins TRBV20-1 and TRBJ2-5, with TRBD1 matching over 9 bases. The germline V gene has CDR1 DFQATT and CDR2 SNEGSKA (reference sequence). The V and J ends lost 3 bases and 5 bases, in that order; junction bases with no gene match: 7. This CDR3 spans 14 amino acids. Here the CDR3 DNA reads TGCAGTGCTAGGGAACAGGGGGCTTGGGAGACCCAGTACTTC. Its protein product is CSAREQGAWETQYF.

The chain employs TRBV5-5 and TRBJ2-3; TRBD2 agrees at 10 bases. V shed 0 bases, J shed 1 base, and the junction held 2 bases outside the gene matches. CDR1 is SGHKS, CDR2 YYEKEE, per germline (reference sequence). This CDR3 has 16 residues. The CDR3: CASSLASGGGTDTQYF. In nucleotides, the CDR3 is TGTGCCAGCAGCTTGGCCAGCGGGGGGGGCACAGATACGCAGTATTTT. Based on the CDR3 plus reference TRBV5-5 and TRBJ2-3, the full variable domain is DAGVTQSPTHLIKTRGQQVTLRCSPISGHKSVSWYQQVLGQGPQFIFQYYEKEERGRGNFPDRFSARQFPNYSSELNVNALLLGDSALYLCASSLASGGGTDTQYFGPGTRLTVL.

The rearrangement links TRBV18 to TRBJ2-7; 7 nucleotides line up with TRBD1. V shed 3 bases, J shed 3 bases, and the junction held 5 bases outside the gene matches. The CDR3 has 14 residues. Germline assignment: CDR1 KGHSH and CDR2 LQKENI. This chain's CDR3 is CASSPLGQNYEQYF. CDR3 bases: TGTGCCAGCTCACCCCTGGGACAGAACTACGAGCAGTACTTC.

With respect to this clonotype: The germline gene is not matched at one end of the junction; a read error may be the cause. The rearrangement uses TRBV5-1 and TRBJ2-2, with a tentative D call TRBD1 (5 bases). Germline V gene sequence: CDR1 SGHRS, CDR2 YFSETQ. The CDR3 is 13 residues long. The CDR3 spells CASRQGSTVELFF. The CDR3 DNA sequence: TGCGCCAGCAGGCAGGGAAGCACCGTGGAGCTGTTTTTT. Drawing the rest from reference TRBV5-1 and TRBJ2-2, the complete variable domain is KAGVTQTPRYLIKTRGQQVTLSCSPISGHRSVSWYQQTPGQGLQFLFEYFSETQRNKGNFPGRFSGRQFSNSRSEMNVSTLELGDSALYLCASRQGSTVELFFGEGSRLTVL.

As regards this clonotype: At one end the junction does not follow the germline gene, possibly because of a read error. The CDR3 DNA sequence: TGTGTCACCAGTGATTATTCAAGGCCGAGTAATGAGCAGTTCTTC. This translates into CVTSDYSRPSNEQFF. V usage is TRBV24-1 and J usage is TRBJ2-1; D gene unclear. The germline gives CDR1 KGHDR, CDR2 SFDVKD. The CDR3 extends over 15 amino acids.

The rearrangement uses TRBV12-3 or TRBV12-4 and TRBJ2-5; D is perhaps TRBD1 (5 bases). This CDR3 spans 13 amino acids. Trimming cost V 7 bases and J 3 bases, with 12 bases left between them. CDR3 in amino acids: CASTSGWEETQYF. The CDR3 DNA reads TGTGCCAGCACCTCAGGGTGGGAAGAGACCCAGTACTTC.

The rearrangement uses TRBV11-1 and TRBJ2-3, with 12 bases identical to TRBD2. This CDR3 region has 18 residues. The germline gives CDR1 SGHAT, CDR2 FQDESV (reference sequence). Unmatched junction bases numbered 11, after V lost 5 bases and J lost 2 bases. The CDR3 sequence: CASSQSRTSGTITDTQYF. For the CDR3, the DNA is TGTGCCAGCAGCCAAAGTCGGACTAGCGGGACGATCACAGATACGCAGTATTTT.

This chain links TRBV10-3 with TRBJ2-3; 9 bases map to TRBD2. This CDR3 contains 13 residues. V was pared by 7 bases and J by 4 bases, with 3 bases of the junction left unmatched. The V gene's germline CDR1 is ENHRY and CDR2 SYGVKD. CDR3 residues: CAIKTSGSDTQYF. The CDR3 region has the DNA TGTGCCATCAAGACTAGCGGCTCAGATACGCAGTATTTT.

V and J are TRBV18 and TRBJ2-3; 11 positions match TRBD2. This CDR3 region has 16 residues. After removal of 5 bases from V and 3 bases from J, the junction contained 7 bases not matched to a gene. The germline CDR1 and CDR2 sequences are KGHSH and LQKENI. In DNA form, the CDR3 reads TGTGCCAGCTCATCACAATGGACTAGCGGGACAGATACGCAGTATTTT. It codes for CASSSQWTSGTDTQYF.

This clonotype was recorded once. The chain couples TRBV5-1 to TRBJ2-3; D may be TRBD2 (5 bases). The germline V and J ends were trimmed by 3 bases and 4 bases, with 21 bases remaining between them. Germline lookup yields CDR1 SGHRS and CDR2 YFSETQ. This CDR3 comprises 17 residues. CDR3 sequence (DNA): TGCGCCAGCAGCTCCCGAGGTATACTAGAAGTACCAGATACGCAGTATTTT. This codes for CASSSRGILEVPDTQYF. Full variable domain (rest looked up from reference TRBV5-1 and TRBJ2-3): KAGVTQTPRYLIKTRGQQVTLSCSPISGHRSVSWYQQTPGQGLQFLFEYFSETQRNKGNFPGRFSGRQFSNSRSEMNVSTLELGDSALYLCASSSRGILEVPDTQYFGPGTRLTVL.

This chain uses TRBV29-1 with TRBJ1-1; D call uncertain. V gave up 1 base and J gave up 0 bases, with 9 bases separating them. Looked up from germline, CDR1 is SQVTM and CDR2 is ANQGSEA. The CDR3 contains 14 residues. CDR3 protein: CSVEARQMNTEAFF. The CDR3 coding sequence is TGCAGCGTTGAAGCCCGACAAATGAACACTGAAGCTTTCTTT.